These 24 T cell receptor beta chains share one sample of origin, sequenced in a study of glioma-infiltrating T cells. Using RNA template, CDR3s of TCR alpha and beta were amplified with iRepertoire arm-PCR. MiXCR, applied by TCRdb to the multiplex PCR reads, yields one record per CDR3 protein. The repertoire holds some 180,000 distinct CDR3 sequences, with 32% as singletons. Sequences were obtained from glioma tissue, nonneoplastic brain tissue, or PBMCs (not recorded which). These receptor sequences come from a human donor with low-grade glioma or glioblastoma, undergoing nonglioma brain surgery, or in good health (not recorded which).

This clonotype came up a few times. The rearrangement uses TRBV14 and TRBJ2-6; 9 bases map to TRBD1. Germline V CDR1 and CDR2: SGHDN, FVKESK. V lost 3 bases, J lost 2 bases, and 11 bases stayed unmatched. CDR3 length: 19 residues. For the CDR3, the DNA is TGTGCCAGCAGCCATTACCGTTTACAGGGGGCGACTGGGGCCAACGTCCTGACTTTC. Encoded protein: CASSHYRLQGATGANVLTF.

A single count supports this clonotype. A much larger clone differs from this one at a single base, so this may be a read error. CDR3 region: CASSQYIAGSSYEQFF. DNA of the CDR3: TGTGCCAGCAGTCAATACATAGCGGGTTCCTCCTACGAGCAGTTCTTC. The chain joins TRBV7-9 to TRBJ2-1, with 7 bases identical to TRBD2. The CDR3 length is 16 residues. CDR1 is SEHNR and CDR2 is FQNEAQ in the germline V gene (reference sequence). V lost 6 bases to trimming and J lost 10 bases; unmatched junction nucleotides: 18.

About this clonotype itself: This sequence may be a read error, since a much larger clone differs from it by one base. As DNA, the CDR3 is TGTGCCAGCAGTCACGCTAGAGGCGAGCAGTACTTC. It codes for CASSHARGEQYF. This rearrangement joins TRBV2 to TRBJ2-7; D unresolved. CDR3 length equals 12 residues. Trimming took off 5 bases at V and 6 bases at J, with 11 bases between the two ends. Germline CDR1 reads SNHLY; CDR2 reads FYNNEI.

This clonotype was detected only a few times. V gene TRBV5-1 combines with J gene TRBJ2-5, with D uncertain. V was cut by 0 bases and J by 5 bases, with 14 bases left in between. Germline-derived CDR1 and CDR2 are SGHRS and YFSETQ. This CDR3 is 15 amino acids long. The CDR3 DNA is TGCGCCAGCAGCTTGGAGCAACCAGTTCAGGAGACCCAGTACTTC. Encoded protein: CASSLEQPVQETQYF.

The chain employs TRBV19 and TRBJ2-7; 9 bases align to TRBD1. CDR1 is LNHDA and CDR2 is SQIVND in the germline V gene (reference sequence). The CDR3 runs 15 residues. The junction had 5 bases not matched to a gene; V was cut back by 4 bases and J by 1 base. The CDR3 region is CASSRRQGVSYEQYF. CDR3 in DNA: TGTGCCAGTAGTAGGCGACAGGGGGTATCCTACGAGCAGTACTTC.

This clonotype was seen at least ten times. The chain combines TRBV4-1 with TRBJ2-7; the D is unclear. Between the trimmed V and J ends, which lost 3 bases and 3 bases, there was a span of 15 bases. This CDR3 has 15 residues. Germline-derived CDR1 and CDR2 are MGHRA and YSYEKL. CDR3 sequence: CASSHRSRGDYEQYF. CDR3 nucleotide sequence: TGCGCCAGCAGCCACAGAAGTAGAGGAGACTACGAGCAGTACTTC.

This clonotype was recorded many times. The chain couples TRBV4-2 to TRBJ1-2; D is unresolved. The length of the CDR3 is 15 residues. Per germline, CDR1 LGHNA and CDR2 YNFKEQ. V lost 0 bases, J lost 4 bases, and 12 bases lay in between. The CDR3 nucleotides are TGTGCCAGCAGCCAAGAAGGGCAGGCCCTCTATGGCTACACCTTC. As protein: CASSQEGQALYGYTF.

In the case of this clonotype: The junction departs from germline at one end; a sequencing error may be responsible. This chain links TRBV27 with TRBJ2-7, with D perhaps TRBD1 or TRBD2 (5 bases each). The V gene's germline CDR1 is MNHEY and CDR2 SMNVEV (reference sequence). The CDR3 consists of 12 residues. Written as DNA, the CDR3 is TGTGCCAGCATTTTATCAGGGACCGAGAAGTACTTC. Protein product: CASILSGTEKYF.

The V gene is TRBV29-1, the J gene TRBJ1-4; TRBD1 is a possible D gene (5 bases). The CDR3 is made up of 14 amino acids. Germline lookup yields CDR1 SQVTM and CDR2 ANQGSEA. Trimming cost V 0 bases and J 7 bases, with 12 bases left between them. In DNA form, the CDR3 reads TGCAGCGTTGAAGACCACAGGCTTGGTGAAAAACTGTTTTTT. The encoded protein is CSVEDHRLGEKLFF.

This clonotype is termed medium-sized (0.01 to 0.1%). J is TRBJ1-5 and V is TRBV15, with no clear D. This CDR3 contains 15 residues. Per germline, CDR1 LNHNV and CDR2 YYDKDF (reference sequence). V gave up 5 bases and J gave up 2 bases, with 13 bases separating them. CDR3 sequence: CATSGVDVGNQPQHF. The CDR3 DNA sequence: TGTGCCACCAGCGGGGTGGATGTCGGCAATCAGCCCCAGCATTTT.

As regards this clonotype: A read error is likely, as this CDR3 ends without the conserved phenylalanine or tryptophan. The J gene is TRBJ1-2, the V gene TRBV28; D may be TRBD1 (5 bases). The CDR3 contains 14 residues. Germline V gene data show CDR1 as MDHEN and CDR2 as SYDVKM. Written as DNA, the CDR3 is TGTGCTAGCAGGAGACTGGGACGGGGATATGGCTACACCCTC. The encoded protein is CASRRLGRGYGYTL.

This clonotype has ten or more counts. This chain joins TRBV7-6 and TRBJ2-5, with D tentatively TRBD1 (6 bases). The CDR3 extends over 13 amino acids. Looked up from germline, CDR1 is SGHVS and CDR2 is FNYEAQ. V lost 3 bases, J lost 2 bases, and 7 bases lay in between. The DNA for the CDR3 is TGTGCCAGCAGCTTTGGACAGCAAGAGACCCAGTACTTC. Its protein is CASSFGQQETQYF.

As to this clonotype: A much larger clone lies a single base off, so this may be a read error. V is TRBV29-1 and J is TRBJ2-1; D might be TRBD2 (6 bases). The DNA end lines up better with TRBJ2-7; the J call may be wrong. The CDR3 totals 10 residues. Germline loops: CDR1 SQVTM, CDR2 ANQGSEA. The chain's CDR3 is CSVEAGQQYF. CDR3 nucleotides: TGCAGCGTTGAGGCGGGGCAACAGTACTTC.

This clonotype showed up many times. The V and J genes are TRBV7-2 and TRBJ2-3; D gene uncertain. The germline gives CDR1 SGHTA, CDR2 FQGNSA. This CDR3 comprises 13 residues. V was cut by 4 bases and J by 5 bases, with 10 bases left in between. In DNA form, the CDR3 reads TGTGCCAGCAGCTCACCCCTAAGAGATACGCAGTATTTT. It yields the protein CASSSPLRDTQYF.

This clonotype was counted at least ten times. The rearrangement uses TRBV6-2 or TRBV6-3 and TRBJ2-7; D perhaps matches TRBD2 (5 bases). The CDR3 length is 14 residues. CDR1 MNHEY and CDR2 SVGEGT come from the germline V gene. V lost 6 bases and J lost 5, with 17 bases in between. Here the CDR3 DNA reads TGTGCCAGCAGCCGACCCGGGATGGCTGACGAGCAGTACTTC. This codes for CASSRPGMADEQYF.

The chain carries TRBV5-1 and TRBJ2-7; D remains ambiguous. Per the germline V gene, CDR1 is SGHRS and CDR2 is YFSETQ. Trimming took 0 bases from V and 2 from J, leaving 12 bases between them. CDR3 size: 15 residues. CDR3 sequence reads: CASSLGLPKPYEQYF. DNA for the CDR3: TGCGCCAGCAGCTTGGGACTCCCCAAGCCCTACGAGCAGTACTTC.

On this clonotype: A much larger clone is a single base away; this may be a read error. The chain carries TRBV6-1 and TRBJ2-2; 9 bases agree with TRBD1. CDR1 MNHNS and CDR2 SASEGT come from the germline V gene. The CDR3 runs to 12 residues. The CDR3: CASPGQGREPFF. The CDR3 DNA sequence: TGTGCCAGCCCGGGACAGGGTCGGGAGCCGTTTTTT.

This clonotype has at least ten counts. The chain recombines TRBV28 with TRBJ2-5; D unclear. CDR1 and CDR2 (germline): MDHEN, SYDVKM. Trimming left V 5 bases short and J 1 base short, with 8 bases between. This CDR3 has 13 amino acids. The CDR3 spells CASSSRTQETQYF. The CDR3 DNA reads as TGTGCCAGCAGTAGTCGCACCCAAGAGACCCAGTACTTC.

There are many counts of this clonotype. This chain links TRBV7-2 with TRBJ2-7; a possible D gene is TRBD1 (5 bases). V was clipped by 2 bases and J by 5 bases, with 10 bases between them. Germline V gene data show CDR1 as SGHTA and CDR2 as FQGNSA. CDR3 length: 13 residues. CDR3 loop: CASSLFWGDEQYF. As DNA, the CDR3 is TGTGCCAGCAGCTTATTTTGGGGCGACGAGCAGTACTTC.

This clonotype occurred many times. This chain uses TRBV6-2 or TRBV6-3 with TRBJ2-5; no reliable D call. This CDR3 has 12 residues. Trimming removed 6 bases at V and 11 bases at J, with 16 bases between. Germline V gene lookup returns CDR1 MNHEY and CDR2 SVGEGT. CDR3 nucleotides: TGTGCCAGCAGCCTCCTTCTGGGCGCGCAGTACTTC. Translated, it gives CASSLLLGAQYF.

This clonotype was detected many times. The chain is built from TRBV7-2 and TRBJ2-7; D gene uncertain. The CDR3 is 15 amino acids. Trimming shortened V by 2 bases and J by 3 bases, and 14 bases separated the two germline ends. Germline V gene data show CDR1 as SGHTA and CDR2 as FQGNSA. CDR3 DNA sequence: TGTGCCAGCAGCTTACAAGGTGGACCGAACTACGAGCAGTACTTC. This codes for CASSLQGGPNYEQYF.

The chain joins TRBV3-1 to TRBJ1-1, with D hard to call. The ends were cut back, 8 bases at V and 6 bases at J, with 16 bases in the middle. This CDR3 spans 13 amino acids. Germline CDR1 and CDR2: LGHDT and YNNKEL (reference sequence). The CDR3 nucleotides are TGTGCCAGCCTCCCAGGCGCCGGGCCTGAAGCTTTCTTT. As protein: CASLPGAGPEAFF.

This clonotype was seen a few times. The chain joins TRBV7-8 to TRBJ2-1; D uncertain. This CDR3 is 16 amino acids long. V was cut by 3 bases and J by 0 bases, with 12 bases left in between. Germline lookup yields CDR1 SGHVS and CDR2 FQNEAQ. The CDR3 DNA reads TGTGCCAGCAGCTTCCTGGGCGATAGCTCCTACAATGAGCAGTTCTTC. Protein product: CASSFLGDSSYNEQFF.

This clonotype has a count of ten or more. This chain joins TRBV11-2 and TRBJ1-2, with D hard to call. Per the germline V gene, CDR1 is SGHAT and CDR2 is FQNNGV. The CDR3 is made up of 16 amino acids. Between the trimmed V and J ends, which lost 1 base and 4 bases, there was a span of 16 bases. In nucleotides, the CDR3 is TGTGCCAGCAGCTTAGCGTATCGGGGTACGATCTATGGCTACACCTTC. This codes for CASSLAYRGTIYGYTF.